The next 8 T cell receptor beta chains were all read from a single sample in a study of human T cells and chemical hapten exposure. The time point is: pre-sensitization, week 0. Treatment defined: therapeutic diphenylcyclopropenone sensitization with weekly scalp DPC. TCRdb processed the RACE reads anew with MiXCR; each CDR3 protein has one entry. The repertoire holds 300,000 to 450,000 distinct CDR3 sequences, with approximately 5.1% as singletons. The material was whole blood, obtained in connection with sensitization to the hapten diphenylcyclopropenone (DPC). Receptor source: a woman aged 45-59 years with alopecia areata. Some clones in this sample may be carry-over from other donors' samples.

This clonotype was observed many times. The chain is built from TRBV5-1 and TRBJ2-2; 8 bases line up with TRBD1. The ends lost 7 bases at V and 0 bases at J; junction bases unmatched: 5. Germline CDR1 is SGHRS and CDR2 is YFSETQ. The length of the CDR3 is 15 residues. This chain's CDR3 is CASSQGQANTGELFF. CDR3 coding DNA: TGCGCCAGCTCCCAGGGACAGGCGAACACCGGGGAGCTGTTTTTT.

This clonotype was observed at least ten times. Here the CDR3 reads CASSFTSGSTEQYF. As DNA, the CDR3 is TGCGCCAGCAGCTTCACTAGCGGGAGTACCGAGCAGTACTTC. V gene TRBV5-1 combines with J gene TRBJ2-7; 11 bases line up with TRBD2. The CDR3 has 14 amino acids. Germline values: CDR1 SGHRS, CDR2 YFSETQ. V was clipped by 2 bases and J by 6 bases; unmatched bases: 4.

There are many counts of this clonotype. Written as DNA, the CDR3 is TGTGCCAGCGTAGGGAGCGGGGGGGCCTACAATGAGCAGTTCTTC. Translated, it gives CASVGSGGAYNEQFF. The rearrangement links TRBV6-5 to TRBJ2-1, with 10 bases aligning to TRBD2. CDR1 and CDR2 (germline): MNHEY, SVGAGI. This CDR3 has 15 amino acids. The trim removed 8 bases at V and 2 bases at J, leaving 6 bases unmatched.

At least ten counts were recorded for this clonotype. This sequence joins TRBV4-3 and TRBJ2-4; no firm D call. The CDR3 contains 13 residues. CDR1 LGHNA and CDR2 YSLEER come from the germline V gene. Between the trimmed V and J ends, which lost 1 base and 6 bases, there was a span of 7 bases. The CDR3 DNA reads as TGCGCCAGCAGCCAAGGTGGTGGAAACATTCAGTACTTC. Translating it yields CASSQGGGNIQYF.

This clonotype was seen ten or more times. The chain is built from TRBV6-5 and TRBJ1-6, with D possibly TRBD1 on 5 matching bases. CDR3 length: 15 residues. From germline, CDR1 is MNHEY and CDR2 SVGAGI. Trimming left V 7 bases short and J 4 bases short, with 14 bases between. The CDR3 sequence: CASKGYRQYNSPLHF. CDR3 coding DNA: TGTGCCAGCAAGGGCTACAGGCAGTATAATTCACCCCTCCACTTT.

There are a few counts of this clonotype. The genes are TRBV20-1 and TRBJ1-1, with D unresolved. Trimming stripped 3 bases from V and 5 bases from J, with 4 bases between. The CDR3 covers 10 residues. CDR1 DFQATT and CDR2 SNEGSKA come from the germline V gene (reference sequence). The CDR3 here is CSASLTEAFF. DNA for the CDR3: TGCAGTGCTAGTTTGACTGAAGCTTTCTTT.

There are many counts of this clonotype. V is TRBV20-1 and J is TRBJ2-3, with 10 bases that match TRBD2. The junction had 11 bases not matched to a gene; V was cut back by 0 bases and J by 2 bases. This CDR3 has 18 amino acids. Germline-derived CDR1 and CDR2 are DFQATT and SNEGSKA (reference sequence). The CDR3 bases are TGCAGTGCTAGAGATCGGGGGCTAGCGGGAGCTTACACAGATACGCAGTATTTT. Amino acids: CSARDRGLAGAYTDTQYF.

V usage is TRBV20-1 and J usage is TRBJ1-2, with no clear D. Trimming took off 7 bases at V and 8 bases at J, with 23 bases between the two ends. The CDR3 runs 14 residues. The germline CDR1 and CDR2 sequences are DFQATT and SNEGSKA (reference sequence). In DNA form, the CDR3 reads TGCAGTGACTTAGGGAGAAGCCTAGGCCTAGGCTACACCTTC. It specifies CSDLGRSLGLGYTF.